This T cell receptor beta chain came from a study of blood T cell repertoires in COVID-19. The sample holds one count of this clone. The assay was immunoSEQ multiplex PCR, and TCRdb's table has in-frame clones only and misses some. Of 27,000 or so clones in the sample, roughly 82% are singletons; the top ten hold about 1.8%. The CDR3 sequence is 14 residues long. The V end lost 7 bases, the J end lost 0 bases, and 10 bases lay between the germline ends. CDR1 and CDR2 (germline): LNHDA, SQIVND (reference sequence). The sequence derives from a man older than 75 with active or convalescent COVID-19. Sequencing input: peripheral blood. This sequence joins TRBV19 and TRBJ2-1, with D perhaps TRBD1 (5 bases). Written as DNA, the CDR3 is TGTGCCAGTATGGACATCAGCTCCTACAATGAGCAGTTCTTC. This encodes CASMDISSYNEQFF.